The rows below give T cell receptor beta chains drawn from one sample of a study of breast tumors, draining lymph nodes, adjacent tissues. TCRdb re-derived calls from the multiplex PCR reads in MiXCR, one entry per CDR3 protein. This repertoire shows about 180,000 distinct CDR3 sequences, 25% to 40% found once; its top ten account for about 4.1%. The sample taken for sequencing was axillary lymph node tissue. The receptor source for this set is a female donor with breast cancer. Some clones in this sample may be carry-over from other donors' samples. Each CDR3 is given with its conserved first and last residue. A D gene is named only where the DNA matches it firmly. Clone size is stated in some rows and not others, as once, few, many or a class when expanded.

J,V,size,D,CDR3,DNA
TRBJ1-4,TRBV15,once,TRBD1,CATSLTTSARQGRREKLSF,TGTGCCACCAGCTTAACAACGTCAGCCCGACAGGGACGAAGAGAAAAACTGTCTTTT
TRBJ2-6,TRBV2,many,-,CASSGEVGANVLTF,TGTGCCAGCAGTGGAGAGGTTGGGGCCAACGTCCTGACTTTC
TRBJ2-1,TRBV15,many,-,CATSRDRGLHNEQFF,TGTGCCACCAGCAGAGATAGAGGGCTACACAATGAGCAGTTCTTC
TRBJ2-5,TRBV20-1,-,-,CSAEAGSVETQYF,TGCAGTGCAGAGGCGGGGTCGGTAGAGACCCAGTACTTC
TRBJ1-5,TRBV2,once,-,CASNRYFGPGNQPQHF,-
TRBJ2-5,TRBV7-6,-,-,CACSLEWRKEAQYF,TGTGCCTGCAGCTTAGAATGGCGGAAAGAGGCCCAGTACTTC
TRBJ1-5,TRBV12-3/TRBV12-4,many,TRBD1,CASSFDRGSPQHF,TGTGCCAGCAGTTTCGACAGGGGGTCGCCCCAGCATTTT
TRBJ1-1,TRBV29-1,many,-,CSAKEGGANTEAFF,TGCAGCGCCAAAGAGGGGGGGGCGAACACTGAAGCTTTCTTT
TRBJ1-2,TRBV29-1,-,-,CSVIGGNNYGYTF,TGCAGCGTTATTGGGGGCAATAACTATGGCTACACCTTC
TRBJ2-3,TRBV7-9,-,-,CACNKQLGPFTDTQYF,TGTGCCTGTAACAAACAACTAGGGCCCTTCACAGATACGCAGTATTTT
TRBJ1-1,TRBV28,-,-,CASSLRLGGTEAFF,TGTGCCAGCAGTTTAAGGCTGGGGGGCACTGAAGCTTTCTTC
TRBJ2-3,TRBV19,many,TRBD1,CASTNRGSTDTQYF,TGTGCCAGTACCAACAGGGGCTCCACAGATACGCAGTATTTT
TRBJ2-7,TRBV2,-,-,CASMGLAPPYEQHF,TGTGCCAGCATGGGTCTTGCGCCTCCCTACGAGCAGCACTTC
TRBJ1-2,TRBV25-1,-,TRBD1,CASSWGFQGGGSYTF,TGTGCCAGCAGTTGGGGGTTTCAGGGGGGAGGTAGCTACACCTTC
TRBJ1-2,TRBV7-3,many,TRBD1,CASSPEGANYGYTF,TGTGCCAGCAGCCCGGAGGGGGCGAACTATGGCTACACCTTC
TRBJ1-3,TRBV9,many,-,CASSVTSGSGNTIYF,TGTGCCAGCAGCGTGACCTCGGGCTCTGGAAACACCATATATTTT
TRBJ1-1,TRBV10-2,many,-,CASSFEGNTEAFF,TGCGCCAGCAGTTTCGAGGGGAACACTGAAGCTTTCTTT
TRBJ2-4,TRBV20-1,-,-,CSARGLPPAKNIQYF,TGCAGTGCTAGAGGGCTGCCACCAGCCAAAAATATTCAGTACTTC
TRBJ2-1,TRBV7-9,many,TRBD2,CASTSGGAHEQFF,TGTGCCAGCACTAGCGGGGGGGCCCATGAGCAGTTCTTC
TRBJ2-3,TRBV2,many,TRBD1,CASSPGQGRTDTQYF,TGTGCCAGCAGCCCGGGACAGGGGCGCACAGATACGCAGTATTTT
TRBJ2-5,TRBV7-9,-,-,CASRSKAGRTETQYF,TGTGCCAGCAGGTCCAAGGCGGGACGTACCGAGACCCAGTACTTC
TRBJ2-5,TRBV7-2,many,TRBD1,CASSSMWTGSITQETQYF,TGTGCCAGCAGCTCAATGTGGACAGGGAGTATCACGCAAGAGACCCAGTACTTC
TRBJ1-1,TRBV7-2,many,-,CASSQRGGRHTEAFF,TGTGCCAGCAGTCAGAGGGGGGGAAGGCACACTGAAGCTTTCTTT
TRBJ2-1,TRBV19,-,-,CASSVPSPYNEQSF,TGTGCCAGTAGTGTCCCTAGTCCCTACAATGAGCAGTCCTTC
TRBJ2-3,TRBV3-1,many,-,CASSHGTTDTQYF,TGTGCCAGCAGCCACGGGACGACAGATACGCAGTATTTT
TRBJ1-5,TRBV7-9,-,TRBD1,CASRPSGTQGQPQHF,TGTGCCAGCAGACCATCCGGGACACAGGGGCAGCCCCAGCATTTT
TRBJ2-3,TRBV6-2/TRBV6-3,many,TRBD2,CASTDPGTSLDTQYF,TGTGCCAGCACCGACCCAGGGACTAGCCTAGATACGCAGTATTTT
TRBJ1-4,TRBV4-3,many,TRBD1,CASSQKGQGEKLFF,TGCGCCAGCAGCCAGAAGGGACAGGGGGAAAAACTGTTTTTT
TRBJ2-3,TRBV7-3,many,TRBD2,CASSLTRSGGTDTQYF,TGTGCCAGCAGCTTAACAAGAAGCGGGGGCACAGATACGCAGTATTTT
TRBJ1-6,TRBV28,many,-,CAGSPGKSYNSPLHF,TGTGCCGGATCGCCAGGGAAATCCTATAATTCACCCCTCCACTTT
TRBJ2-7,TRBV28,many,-,CASSFTMSYEQYF,TGTGCCAGCAGTTTTACAATGTCCTACGAGCAGTACTTC
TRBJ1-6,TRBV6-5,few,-,CASSHSMWVPPLHF,TGTGCCAGCAGTCACTCGATGTGGGTACCACCCCTCCACTTT
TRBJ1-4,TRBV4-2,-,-,CASSQDPGFRRGAAGASEKLFF,TGTGCCAGCAGCCAAGATCCAGGTTTCAGGCGCGGGGCCGCCGGGGCCAGTGAAAAACTGTTTTTT
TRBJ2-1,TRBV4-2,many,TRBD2,CASSPLGLAGVYNEQFF,TGTGCCAGCAGCCCCTTGGGACTAGCGGGAGTTTACAATGAGCAGTTCTTC